This entry features one T cell receptor (beta chain) sequence. Its antigen is unidentified. The sample belongs to a study of radiotherapy plus CTLA-4 blockade in lung cancer. Broader study findings: Once radiotherapy plus ipilimumab had been given, TCR clones derived from tumor expanded in blood. Reported findings show early blood T cell clone dynamics, with interferon-beta, best predicted response.

CDR1 and CDR2 from the germline V gene are KGHSH and LQKENI. CDR3 size: 19 residues. The trim removed 0 bases at V and 5 bases at J, leaving 17 bases unmatched. Those with chemo-refractory metastatic non-small-cell lung cancer were treated with focal radiation combined with CTLA-4 blockade using ipilimumab. Clones were sequenced by immunoSEQ multiplex PCR, and TCRdb holds only the in-frame ones, with some missing. The sample records about 87,000 clones, more than 75% being singletons. The chain is built from TRBV18 and TRBJ2-3; 7 bases are shared with TRBD1. This sequence was found in a human donor with non-small cell lung cancer that progressed on radiotherapy plus ipilimumab. Sequences were derived from peripheral blood, sampled from a patient treated with radiotherapy plus ipilimumab. This chain's CDR3 is CASSPPQGVTGVSIDTQYF. Here the CDR3 DNA reads TGTGCCAGCTCACCACCGCAGGGAGTCACAGGGGTGAGTATAGATACGCAGTATTTT. Full variable domain (remainder filled in from reference TRBV18 and TRBJ2-3): NAGVMQNPRHLVRRRGQEARLRCSPMKGHSHVYWYRQLPEEGLKFMVYLQKENIIDESGMPKERFSAEFPKEGPSILRIQQVVRGDSAAYFCASSPPQGVTGVSIDTQYFGPGTRLTVL.